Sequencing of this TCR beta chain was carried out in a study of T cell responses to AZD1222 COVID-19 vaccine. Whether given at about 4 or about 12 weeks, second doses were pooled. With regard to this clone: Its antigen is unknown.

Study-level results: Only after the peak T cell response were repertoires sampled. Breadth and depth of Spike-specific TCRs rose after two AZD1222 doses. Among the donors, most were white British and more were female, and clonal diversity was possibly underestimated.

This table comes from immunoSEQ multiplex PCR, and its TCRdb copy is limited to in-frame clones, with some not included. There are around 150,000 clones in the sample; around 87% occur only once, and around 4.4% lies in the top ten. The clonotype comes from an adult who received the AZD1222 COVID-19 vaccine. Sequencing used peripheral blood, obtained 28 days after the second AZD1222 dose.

DNA of the CDR3: TGTGCCAGCTCACCAGCCGGGCACACTGAAGCTTTCTTT. Translating it yields CASSPAGHTEAFF. The rearrangement links TRBV18 to TRBJ1-1; D remains unclear. The V gene's germline CDR1 is KGHSH and CDR2 LQKENI. V lost 2 bases and J lost 3, with 7 bases in between. The CDR3 contains 13 residues.